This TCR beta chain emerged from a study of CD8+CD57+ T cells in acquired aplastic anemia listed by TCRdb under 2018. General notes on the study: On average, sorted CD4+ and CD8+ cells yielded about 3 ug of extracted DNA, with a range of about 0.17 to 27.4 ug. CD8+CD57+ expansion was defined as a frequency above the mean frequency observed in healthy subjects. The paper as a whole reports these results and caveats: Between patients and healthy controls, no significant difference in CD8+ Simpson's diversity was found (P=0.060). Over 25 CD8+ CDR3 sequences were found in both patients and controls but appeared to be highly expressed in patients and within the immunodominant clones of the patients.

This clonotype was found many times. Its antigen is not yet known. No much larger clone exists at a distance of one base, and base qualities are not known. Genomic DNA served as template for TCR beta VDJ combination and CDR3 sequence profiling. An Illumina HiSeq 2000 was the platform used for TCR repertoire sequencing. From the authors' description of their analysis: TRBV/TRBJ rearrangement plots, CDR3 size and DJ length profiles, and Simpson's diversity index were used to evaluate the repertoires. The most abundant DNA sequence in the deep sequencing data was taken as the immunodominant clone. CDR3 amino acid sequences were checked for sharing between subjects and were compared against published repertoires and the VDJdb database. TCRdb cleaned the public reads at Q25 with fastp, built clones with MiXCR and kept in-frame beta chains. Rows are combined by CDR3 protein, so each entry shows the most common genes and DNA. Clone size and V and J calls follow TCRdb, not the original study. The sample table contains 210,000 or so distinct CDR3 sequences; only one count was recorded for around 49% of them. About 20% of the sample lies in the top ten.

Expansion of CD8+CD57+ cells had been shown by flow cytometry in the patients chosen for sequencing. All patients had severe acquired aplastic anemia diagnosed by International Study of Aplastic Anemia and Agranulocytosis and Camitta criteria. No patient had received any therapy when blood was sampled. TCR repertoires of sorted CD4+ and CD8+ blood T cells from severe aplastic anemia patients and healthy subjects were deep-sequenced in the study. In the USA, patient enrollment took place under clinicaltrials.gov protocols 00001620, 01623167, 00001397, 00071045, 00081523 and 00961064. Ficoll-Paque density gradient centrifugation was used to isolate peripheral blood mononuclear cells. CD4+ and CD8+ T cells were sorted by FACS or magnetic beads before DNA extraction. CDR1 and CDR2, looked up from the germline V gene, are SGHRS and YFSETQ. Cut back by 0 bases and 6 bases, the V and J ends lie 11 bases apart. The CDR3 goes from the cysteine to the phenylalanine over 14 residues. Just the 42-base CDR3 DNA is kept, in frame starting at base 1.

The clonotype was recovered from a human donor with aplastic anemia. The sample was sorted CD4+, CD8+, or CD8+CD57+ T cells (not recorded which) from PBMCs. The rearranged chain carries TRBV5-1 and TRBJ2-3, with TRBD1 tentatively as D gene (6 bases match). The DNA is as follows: TGCGCCAGCAGCTTGGGGGGGACAACCGATACGCAGTATTTT. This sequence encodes CASSLGGTTDTQYF.